This is a list of T cell receptor beta chains from one sample in a study of cytomegalovirus exposure and HLA in healthy donors. Clones were read by immunoSEQ multiplex PCR, and TCRdb kept only the in-frame ones, dropping some. The sample contains fewer than 300,000 clones, 85% to 90% of which appear only once. Sequencing used PBMCs. The receptors originated from a woman under 30 in good health and CMV-seronegative. CDR3s include the opening cysteine and the closing phenylalanine or tryptophan. A D gene is named only where the DNA matches it firmly. Size values are once, few and many counts, or a class for expanded clones, and some rows have none.

D gene	V gene	J gene	clone size	CDR3 DNA	CDR3 protein
.	TRBV10-3	TRBJ2-3	once	TGTGCCATCAGCTCGGGTCAGGGGTTGACAGATACGCAGTATTTT	CAISSGQGLTDTQYF
TRBD1	TRBV11-2	TRBJ1-1	.	TGTGCCAGCAGCAGGGGGACAGGGAAGCTCGGTACTGAAGCTTTCTTT	CASSRGTGKLGTEAFF
.	TRBV5-4	TRBJ2-1	.	TGTGCCAGCAGCTTGGTGGGTAGAGGGCGGTCCTACAATGAGCAGTTCTTC	CASSLVGRGRSYNEQFF
.	TRBV11-2	TRBJ2-7	.	TGTGCCAGCAGCTCAATTCGGGACTCCACCTACGAGCAGTACTTC	CASSSIRDSTYEQYF
.	TRBV28	TRBJ2-7	.	TGTGCCAGCAATCCAAGTTGGGGGCTAAAGCTTTACGAGCAGTACTTC	CASNPSWGLKLYEQYF
.	TRBV25-1	TRBJ2-2	.	TGTGCCAGCAGTGACCGGCAGGGCACCGGGGAGCTGTTTTTT	CASSDRQGTGELFF
.	TRBV18	TRBJ1-1	.	TGTGCCAGCTCACCACCGAGCGGTCCGCGTATGAACACTGAAGCTTTCTTT	CASSPPSGPRMNTEAFF
.	TRBV21-1	TRBJ2-7	.	TGTGCCAGCAGCAAAGAGGGAGCGGGGGCCTACGAGCAGTACTTC	CASSKEGAGAYEQYF
TRBD2	TRBV9	TRBJ2-3	.	TGTGCCAGCAGCGTGGGACTAGCGGGGGGAGATACGCAGTATTTT	CASSVGLAGGDTQYF
.	TRBV5-1	TRBJ2-1	once	TGCGCCAGCAGCTTGGAACCCCCACGGGATGAGCAGTTCTTC	CASSLEPPRDEQFF
TRBD2	TRBV9	TRBJ2-5	.	TGTGCCAGCAGCGTAGCCCGGACTAGCGGGAGTTACGGCCAAGAGACCCAGTACTTC	CASSVARTSGSYGQETQYF
TRBD1	TRBV5-4	TRBJ2-7	.	TGTGCCAGCAGCTCGACAGGGGGATACTACGAGCAGTACTTC	CASSSTGGYYEQYF
.	TRBV6-5	TRBJ1-1	.	TGTGCCAGCGCAGGGGCGGTGAGGACTGAAGCTTTCTTT	CASAGAVRTEAFF
.	TRBV28	TRBJ1-2	.	TGTGCCAGCAGCCGAGGAACTAGGGGCTACACCTTC	CASSRGTRGYTF
TRBD2	TRBV5-1	TRBJ2-7	.	TGCGCCAGCAGCTCCGGACTAGCGGGAGGCTCCCTCCACGAGCAGTACTTC	CASSSGLAGGSLHEQYF
.	TRBV7-2	TRBJ2-5	.	TGTGCCAGCAGCCGGCCGGGTGGGACCCAGTACTTC	CASSRPGGTQYF
.	TRBV6-4	TRBJ1-6	.	TGTGCCAGCAGTGCCGCAGGGCTGAATTCACCCCTCCACTTT	CASSAAGLNSPLHF
TRBD2	TRBV7-3	TRBJ2-5	.	TGTGCCAGCAGCTTATGGTCGGGAGGAGAGACCCAGTACTTC	CASSLWSGGETQYF
.	TRBV1	TRBJ2-5	once	TGCACCAGCAGCCGGACTAGCGGGAGGTCGTACCAAGAGACCCAGTACTTC	CTSSRTSGRSYQETQYF
TRBD2	TRBV5-1	TRBJ2-5	few	TGCGCCAGCAGCGAGCCGGGACTAGCGGCAGAGACCCAGTACTTC	CASSEPGLAAETQYF
.	TRBV18	TRBJ1-5	.	TGTGCCAGCTCACCAGGAGGGGTTAATCAGCCCCAGCATTTT	CASSPGGVNQPQHF
.	TRBV15	TRBJ2-3	.	TGTGCCACCAGCGGGGGGTTCACAGATACGCAGTATTTT	CATSGGFTDTQYF
.	TRBV27	TRBJ1-2	.	TGTGCCAGCAGTTTTCAACGGGGGGGCGCAGGGGACAACTATGGCTACACCTTC	CASSFQRGGAGDNYGYTF
.	TRBV2	TRBJ1-1	.	TGTGCCAGCAGTGAGGTAGTGCTCGACACTGAAGCTTTCTTT	CASSEVVLDTEAFF
TRBD2	TRBV5-1	TRBJ2-5	once	TGCGCCAGCAGCTTGGGGGGGGGACTCAACCAAGAGACCCAGTACTTC	CASSLGGGLNQETQYF
TRBD2	TRBV28	TRBJ2-1	few	TGTGCCAGCAGTCAGGGACTAGCGGAGAACAATGAGCAGTTCTTC	CASSQGLAENNEQFF
.	TRBV5-4	TRBJ2-7	.	TGTGCCAGCAGCCCGAGGACTTTAAACGAGCAGTACTTC	CASSPRTLNEQYF
.	TRBV6-1	TRBJ2-7	.	TGTGCCAGCAGTGAGGAGCTAGCGAAACTAGGCTACGAGCAGTACTTC	CASSEELAKLGYEQYF
TRBD1	TRBV7-6	TRBJ2-3	.	TGTGCCAGCAGCACAACCGGGACAGGGAGATTCGATACGCAGTATTTT	CASSTTGTGRFDTQYF
.	TRBV7-8	TRBJ1-1	.	TGTGCCAGCAGCCCGGCCGGGGGGTCAACTGAAGCTTTCTTT	CASSPAGGSTEAFF
.	TRBV27	TRBJ2-1	.	TGTGCCAGCACGTTCTACAATGAGCAGTTCTTC	CASTFYNEQFF
TRBD1	TRBV5-6	TRBJ1-2	.	TGTGCCAGCAGCCGATCGGACAGGGGTCCTGGCTACACCTTC	CASSRSDRGPGYTF
TRBD2	TRBV6-1	TRBJ2-1	.	TGTGCCAGCAGTCGCCTAGCGGGAAACAATGAGCAGTTCTTC	CASSRLAGNNEQFF
TRBD2	TRBV27	TRBJ2-3	.	TGTGCCAGCCCTACTAGCGGGAGGGCCCTGCCGCCCTCTAGCACAGATACGCAGTATTTT	CASPTSGRALPPSSTDTQYF
.	TRBV18	TRBJ2-7	.	TGTGCCAGTGCCAGTTCCACCTACGAGCAGTACTTC	CASASSTYEQYF
.	TRBV7-9	TRBJ1-2	.	TGTGCCAGCAGCTTAGGTGCAGGGCCTGATGGCTACACCTTC	CASSLGAGPDGYTF
TRBD1	TRBV2	TRBJ2-7	.	TGTGCCTTTACCTTGACCAGGGACAGGCAAAAATCCTACGAGCAGTACTTC	CAFTLTRDRQKSYEQYF
TRBD1	TRBV2	TRBJ1-5	.	TGTGCCAGCAGTGGACAGGGTGTCGAGCCCCAGCATTTT	CASSGQGVEPQHF
.	TRBV29-1	TRBJ2-2	.	TGCAGCGTTGTGGTCCAGGGGGGCACCGGGGAGCTGTTTTTT	CSVVVQGGTGELFF
.	TRBV9	TRBJ2-3	.	TGTGCCAGCAGCGTAGACCCCGGGTCGGGGACAGATACGCAGTATTTT	CASSVDPGSGTDTQYF
.	TRBV6-5	TRBJ2-3	once	TGTGCCAGCAGTTACTCTATCGGGGGGCGAGGTACGCAGTATTTT	CASSYSIGGRGTQYF
.	TRBV29-1	TRBJ2-1	once	TGCAGCGTTGGGAGTCGGGAGCAGTTCTTC	CSVGSREQFF
TRBD2	TRBV10-3	TRBJ2-1	.	TGTGCCATCAGTGGTAGCGGGAGGGCTAATCCCTATGAGCAGTTCTTC	CAISGSGRANPYEQFF
TRBD2	TRBV5-6	TRBJ2-1	.	TGTGCCAGCAGCCACAGCGGGGGACAACTCTACAATGAGCAGTTCTTC	CASSHSGGQLYNEQFF
TRBD1	TRBV7-9	TRBJ1-6	.	TGTGCCAGCAGCGCCACGGACAGGACTAATTCACCCCTCCACTTT	CASSATDRTNSPLHF
TRBD1	TRBV15	TRBJ1-1	few	TGTGCCACCAGCCTCGACAGGGGACTAAACACTGAAGCTTTCTTT	CATSLDRGLNTEAFF
.	TRBV18	TRBJ2-3	few	TGTGCCAGCTCACTACAGAGTAGCACAGATACGCAGTATTTT	CASSLQSSTDTQYF
TRBD1	TRBV10-2	TRBJ1-2	.	TGCGCCAGCAGTACTGGACAGGACTATGGCTACACCTTC	CASSTGQDYGYTF
TRBD2	TRBV4-1	TRBJ2-3	once	TGCGCCAGCAGTAACGGGAGGGCCCAAGATACGCAGTATTTT	CASSNGRAQDTQYF
.	TRBV27	TRBJ2-6	.	TGTGCCAGCAGTCCAAGCCCTGCTGGGGCCAACGTCCTGACTTTC	CASSPSPAGANVLTF
TRBD1	TRBV5-6	TRBJ1-2	.	TGTGCCAGCAGCTTGGGCAGGGGGCTCTATGGCTACACCTTC	CASSLGRGLYGYTF
.	TRBV14	TRBJ2-1	.	TGTGCCAGCAGCCAAGATGGCAGGGTCATCAATGAGCAGTTCTTC	CASSQDGRVINEQFF